A single sample gave rise to the 14 T cell receptor beta chains below, sequenced in a study of neoadjuvant anti-PD-1 for oral cavity cancer. The protocol was immunoSEQ multiplex PCR, while the TCRdb copy is restricted to in-frame clones and leaves out a portion. The table records about 37,000 clones, 30% to 40% of them present only once. As to time point: after neoadjuvant nivolumab, at surgical resection. The sample in question was tumor tissue, obtained after nivolumab (anti-PD-1) treatment. The receptors derive from a person aged 35-79 years with oral cavity squamous cell carcinoma.

This chain links TRBV4-2 with TRBJ2-3; D may be TRBD1 (6 bases). The CDR3 totals 17 residues. V was clipped by 0 bases and J by 5 bases, with 18 bases between them. CDR1 and CDR2 (germline): LGHNA, YNFKEQ. As DNA, the CDR3 is TGTGCCAGCAGCCAAGAGGGCGTTGGGGGCCGGGGAGATACGCAGTATTTT. The encoded protein is CASSQEGVGGRGDTQYF.

The chain links TRBV2 to TRBJ2-3, with TRBD2 matching over 10 bases. Unmatched junction bases numbered 8, after V lost 7 bases and J lost 1 base. CDR1 and CDR2 (germline): SNHLY, FYNNEI. This CDR3 region has 16 residues. CDR3 nucleotides: TGTGCCAGCACTCCGGGACTAGCGTCTGGCACAGATACGCAGTATTTT. This codes for CASTPGLASGTDTQYF. The full variable domain, rest sourced from reference TRBV2 and TRBJ2-3, is EPEVTQTPSHQVTQMGQEVILRCVPISNHLYFYWYRQILGQKVEFLVSFYNNEISEKSEIFDDQFSVERPDGSNFTLKIRSTKLEDSAMYFCASTPGLASGTDTQYFGPGTRLTVL.

The chain employs TRBV10-1 and TRBJ2-1; no reliable D call. CDR1 and CDR2 (germline): WNHNN, SYGVQD (reference sequence). Trimming took 3 bases from V and 10 from J, leaving 13 bases between them. This CDR3 contains 13 residues. CDR3 protein: CASSEVPSTEQFF. In DNA form, the CDR3 reads TGCGCCAGCAGTGAAGTCCCATCTACCGAGCAGTTCTTC.

This clone was seen more than once but under ten times. The rearrangement joins TRBV4-1 to TRBJ1-5; unclear D gene. Germline lookup yields CDR1 MGHRA and CDR2 YSYEKL. This CDR3 has 15 residues. The germline V and J ends were trimmed by 2 bases and 2 bases, with 10 bases remaining between them. The CDR3 DNA reads as TGCGCCAGCAGCCAACTGGCAGTTGGCAATCAGCCCCAGCATTTT. Its protein is CASSQLAVGNQPQHF.

This clone was picked up a small number of times. The chain combines TRBV9 with TRBJ1-2; D uncertain. Germline CDR1 is SGDLS and CDR2 is YYNGEE. Trimming left V 1 base short and J 8 bases short, with 15 bases between. The CDR3 runs to 14 residues. CDR3 loop: CASSVSTLNGGYTF. The CDR3 DNA follows: TGTGCCAGCAGCGTATCAACTTTAAACGGGGGCTACACCTTC.

V and J are TRBV28 and TRBJ1-5; D might be TRBD1 (6 bases). Deletions cut 4 bases from V and 3 bases from J, with 13 bases between. CDR1 and CDR2 from the germline V gene are MDHEN and SYDVKM. The CDR3 has 15 residues. CDR3 region: CASSSGQLNNQPQHF. DNA for the CDR3: TGTGCCAGCAGTTCAGGACAGTTGAACAATCAGCCCCAGCATTTT.

The chain employs TRBV6-5 and TRBJ2-2; no firm D call. The CDR3 totals 12 residues. V was cut by 7 bases and J by 3 bases, with 6 bases left in between. CDR1 is MNHEY, CDR2 SVGAGI, per germline. The CDR3 here is CASNPDTGELFF. CDR3 coding DNA: TGTGCCAGCAACCCTGACACCGGGGAGCTGTTTTTT.

This clone has only a few counts. The chain employs TRBV27 and TRBJ2-1; no firm D call. There are 11 residues in the CDR3. Trimming stripped 6 bases from V and 6 bases from J, with 6 bases between. Germline values: CDR1 MNHEY, CDR2 SMNVEV (reference sequence). In nucleotides, the CDR3 is TGTGCCAGCAGGGTAGTCAATGAGCAGTTCTTC. Translating gives CASRVVNEQFF.

This clone was seen repeatedly, ten times or more. Other DNA sequences in the same sample also yield this CDR3. The genes are TRBV5-8 and TRBJ1-2, with 8 nucleotides matching TRBD1. CDR1 and CDR2 (germline): SGHTS, YDEGEE. CDR3 length: 14 amino acids. V trimming: 4 bases; J trimming: 4 bases; junction bases outside the gene matches: 6. This CDR3 is CASSPGTGAYGYTF. CDR3 bases: TGTGCCAGCAGCCCCGGGACAGGAGCCTATGGCTACACCTTC. Full variable domain (outside the CDR3, taken from reference TRBV5-8 and TRBJ1-2): EAGVTQSPTHLIKTRGQQATLRCSPISGHTSVYWYQQALGLGLQFLLWYDEGEERNRGNFPPRFSGRQFPNYSSELNVNALELEDSALYLCASSPGTGAYGYTFGSGTRLTVV.

This clone ranks as medium-sized (0.01 to 0.1%). This chain links TRBV7-6 with TRBJ2-7; no reliable D call. The CDR3 has 14 residues. The V gene's germline CDR1 is SGHVS and CDR2 FNYEAQ. V was cut by 5 bases and J by 0 bases, with 11 bases left in between. The CDR3 reads CASSTRPNSYEQYF. CDR3 sequence (DNA): TGTGCCAGCAGCACCAGACCCAACTCCTACGAGCAGTACTTC.

This chain uses TRBV9 with TRBJ2-7, with 7 bases that match TRBD1. Germline-derived CDR1 and CDR2 are SGDLS and YYNGEE. With 3 bases clipped from V and 1 base from J, the junction kept 4 bases outside the gene matches. The CDR3 is 14 residues long. Here the CDR3 reads CASSATGYSYEQYF. The CDR3, as DNA: TGTGCCAGCAGCGCGACAGGGTATTCCTACGAGCAGTACTTC.

This clone was found once. The chain links TRBV7-8 to TRBJ1-4, with D possibly being TRBD1 (6 bases). V dropped 3 bases and J dropped 3 bases, with 14 bases sitting between them. Germline V lookup: CDR1 SGHVS, CDR2 FQNEAQ. The CDR3 contains 16 residues. CDR3 protein: CASSFGGAGANEKLFF. The CDR3 nucleotides are TGTGCCAGCAGCTTTGGAGGGGCAGGGGCTAATGAAAAACTGTTTTTT.

In nucleotides, the CDR3 is TGTGCCAGCAGCCCCCCAGGAACCGGGGAGCTGTTTTTT. Its protein product is CASSPPGTGELFF. V is TRBV11-2 and J is TRBJ2-2; no reliable D call. This CDR3 has 13 amino acids. The ends were cut back, 5 bases at V and 5 bases at J, with 9 bases in the middle. The germline CDR1 and CDR2 sequences are SGHAT and FQNNGV.

This chain joins TRBV5-4 and TRBJ2-5, with unresolved D. V was shortened by 4 bases and J by 2 bases, with 9 bases between the two germline ends. The CDR3 runs 13 residues. Germline V gives CDR1 SGHNT, CDR2 YYREEE (reference sequence). For the CDR3, the DNA is TGTGCCAGCAGCCCAAACAATCAAGAGACCCAGTACTTC. It codes for CASSPNNQETQYF.